Each of the 19 T cell receptor beta chains below was sequenced from the same sample in a study of siplizumab effects on memory and regulatory T cells (dated by TCRdb to between 2017 and 2020). The library relied on the immunoSEQ multiplex PCR assay. Imported from immuneACCESS, the table was reduced by TCRdb to in-frame sequences with V and J called. These copies leave out some clones; in studies compared against another copy, an unresolved V gene accounts for under half, and the cause of the remainder is not known. The sample table contains 100,000 or so clones; only one count was recorded for around 95% of them. Around 0.15% of the sample is held by the ten biggest clonotypes. Material: non-Treg CD4+ T cells sorted from blood. Read against the paper, the sample's cell subset or site label means: FACS-sorted unstimulated CD4+ non-regulatory T cells. These receptors originate from a human donor in good health.

This chain links TRBV10-1 with TRBJ2-7; no firm D call. Germline V gives CDR1 WNHNN, CDR2 SYGVQD (reference sequence). This CDR3 has 11 residues. The V end lost 6 bases, the J end lost 2 bases, and 5 bases lay between the germline ends. CDR3 bases: TGCGCCAGCAGCGCGCCCTACGAGCAGTACTTC. Protein sequence: CASSAPYEQYF.

V is TRBV7-3 and J is TRBJ2-3; 11 nucleotides align to TRBD2. The CDR3 spans 17 residues. After removal of 1 base from V and 4 bases from J, the junction contained 7 bases not matched to a gene. The V gene's germline CDR1 is SGHTA and CDR2 FQGTGA. CDR3 sequence: CASSLRIAGGLADTQYF. In DNA form, the CDR3 reads TGTGCCAGCAGCTTAAGGATAGCGGGGGGGCTAGCAGATACGCAGTATTTT.

This clone was found once. The chain recombines TRBV18 with TRBJ1-4; 7 bases agree with TRBD1. This CDR3 comprises 16 residues. Germline V gene data show CDR1 as KGHSH and CDR2 as LQKENI. V lost 3 bases to trimming and J lost 3 bases; unmatched junction nucleotides: 7. CDR3 sequence (DNA): TGTGCCAGCTCACCGTGGCAGGGGGGAGCTAATGAAAAACTGTTTTTT. It translates to CASSPWQGGANEKLFF. The variable domain in full, completed from reference TRBV18 and TRBJ1-4, reads NAGVMQNPRHLVRRRGQEARLRCSPMKGHSHVYWYRQLPEEGLKFMVYLQKENIIDESGMPKERFSAEFPKEGPSILRIQQVVRGDSAAYFCASSPWQGGANEKLFFGSGTQLSVL.

This chain uses TRBV5-1 with TRBJ2-2; a weak D match, TRBD2 (6 bases). The CDR3 is made up of 13 amino acids. V was pared by 7 bases and J by 7 bases, with 14 bases between. The germline CDR1 and CDR2 sequences are SGHRS and YFSETQ. This chain's CDR3 is CASHSGGSGELFF. As DNA, the CDR3 is TGCGCCAGCCACTCCGGGGGTAGCGGGGAGCTGTTTTTT.

The chain employs TRBV5-5 and TRBJ2-6; D is tentatively TRBD1 or TRBD2 (6 bases each). This CDR3 is 16 amino acids long. Germline values: CDR1 SGHKS, CDR2 YYEKEE (reference sequence). V lost 4 bases and J lost 2, with 13 bases in between. The CDR3, as DNA: TGTGCCAGCAGCCTTCCCGGGGGCGCTGGGGCCAACGTCCTGACTTTC. Translation: CASSLPGGAGANVLTF.

This chain connects TRBV7-8 to TRBJ2-5; D gene uncertain. V was pared by 0 bases and J by 3 bases, with 11 bases between. The CDR3 has 15 residues. Looked up from germline, CDR1 is SGHVS and CDR2 is FQNEAQ. The CDR3 nucleotides are TGTGCCAGCAGCTTAGCGGAGAGGCAGAAAGAGACCCAGTACTTC. This encodes CASSLAERQKETQYF.

The chain uses TRBV30 and TRBJ1-1; the D gene is possibly TRBD1 (6 bases). Germline CDR1 GTSNPN, CDR2 SVGIG (reference sequence). Trimming removed 1 base from V and 4 bases from J, with 13 bases in between. CDR3 length: 14 amino acids. The CDR3 region is CAWSEGRGSTEAFF. CDR3 bases: TGTGCCTGGAGTGAGGGGAGGGGGAGCACTGAAGCTTTCTTT. Supplemented by reference TRBV30 and TRBJ1-1, the full variable domain reads SQTIHQWPATLVQPVGSPLSLECTVEGTSNPNLYWYRQAAGRGLQLLFYSVGIGQISSEVPQNLSASRPQDRQFILSSKKLLLSDSGFYLCAWSEGRGSTEAFFGQGTRLTVV.

This clone appeared a single time. The CDR3 loop reads CASSLRGREDIQYF. CDR3 sequence (DNA): TGTGCCAGCAGCTTGCGGGGGAGGGAGGACATTCAGTACTTC. J is TRBJ2-4 and V is TRBV5-4; 7 bases agree with TRBD2. This CDR3 is 14 amino acids long. The ends lost 1 base at V and 8 bases at J; junction bases unmatched: 6. Per germline, CDR1 SGHNT and CDR2 YYREEE (reference sequence). Full variable domain (remainder filled in from reference TRBV5-4 and TRBJ2-4): ETGVTQSPTHLIKTRGQQVTLRCSSQSGHNTVSWYQQALGQGPQFIFQYYREEENGRGNFPPRFSGLQFPNYSSELNVNALELDDSALYLCASSLRGREDIQYFGAGTRLSVL.

CDR3 sequence reads: CASSAGTAFNQPQHF. The DNA for the CDR3 is TGTGCCAGTAGCGCCGGGACGGCCTTCAATCAGCCCCAGCATTTT. The V gene is TRBV19, the J gene TRBJ1-5; the D gene is possibly TRBD1 (5 bases). Per the germline V gene, CDR1 is LNHDA and CDR2 is SQIVND (reference sequence). V dropped 6 bases and J dropped 3 bases, with 15 bases sitting between them. The CDR3 has 15 amino acids. The whole variable domain, remainder taken from reference TRBV19 and TRBJ1-5, is DGGITQSPKYLFRKEGQNVTLSCEQNLNHDAMYWYRQDPGQGLRLIYYSQIVNDFQKGDIAEGYSVSREKKESFPLTVTSAQKNPTAFYLCASSAGTAFNQPQHFGDGTRLSIL.

The gene calls are TRBV11-3 and TRBJ1-1; no definite D call. The CDR3 has 12 amino acids. Per germline, CDR1 SGHNT and CDR2 YENEEA. Trimming took 3 bases from V and 1 from J, leaving 3 bases between them. The CDR3 reads CASSFENTEAFF. The CDR3 region has the DNA TGTGCCAGCAGCTTTGAGAACACTGAAGCTTTCTTT.

V gene TRBV27 combines with J gene TRBJ2-3, with 11 nucleotides matching TRBD1. The germline V gene encodes CDR1 MNHEY and CDR2 SMNVEV (reference sequence). The CDR3 totals 15 residues. The V and J ends lost 5 bases and 4 bases, in that order; junction bases with no gene match: 5. CDR3 region: CASSEWTGGPDTQYF. DNA of the CDR3: TGTGCCAGCAGTGAATGGACAGGGGGCCCAGATACGCAGTATTTT.

J is TRBJ2-5 and V is TRBV5-1; D might be TRBD2 (5 bases). Germline lookup yields CDR1 SGHRS and CDR2 YFSETQ. This CDR3 has 14 residues. The ends were cut back, 0 bases at V and 2 bases at J, with 8 bases in the middle. CDR3 in DNA: TGCGCCAGCAGCTTGGGGACTTATCAAGAGACCCAGTACTTC. Translation gives CASSLGTYQETQYF.

This clone was seen just once. The chain is built from TRBV2 and TRBJ2-7, with D perhaps matching TRBD1 or TRBD2 (5 bases each). This CDR3 contains 11 residues. Deletions cut 6 bases from V and 6 bases from J, with 9 bases between. Germline-derived CDR1 and CDR2 are SNHLY and FYNNEI. CDR3 in DNA: TGTGCCAGCAGGCCGGGACCCGAGCAGTACTTC. This encodes CASRPGPEQYF.

The chain uses TRBV19 and TRBJ1-6, with a weak D call TRBD1 (5 bases). The length of the CDR3 is 14 residues. Trimming removed 6 bases from V and 7 bases from J, with 13 bases in between. Per the germline V gene, CDR1 is LNHDA and CDR2 is SQIVND (reference sequence). The CDR3 DNA is TGTGCCAGTAGCCCGGGACGGGAAAATTCACCCCTCCACTTT. It translates to CASSPGRENSPLHF.

This clone has a single count. The genes are TRBV29-1 and TRBJ1-2; D is unresolved. The CDR3 length is 11 residues. From germline, CDR1 is SQVTM and CDR2 ANQGSEA. Trimming removed 4 bases from V and 4 bases from J, with 7 bases in between. The CDR3 nucleotides read TGCAGCGTTGGACTTTCCTATGGCTACACCTTC. Its protein product is CSVGLSYGYTF.

The V and J genes are TRBV28 and TRBJ1-2; D perhaps matches TRBD1 (5 bases). Germline CDR1 and CDR2: MDHEN and SYDVKM. Trimming shortened V by 2 bases and J by 7 bases, and 11 bases separated the two germline ends. The CDR3 extends over 13 amino acids. CDR3 amino acids: CASSLVGAGGYTF. CDR3 sequence (DNA): TGTGCCAGCAGTTTAGTAGGGGCAGGTGGCTACACCTTC.

J is TRBJ1-1 and V is TRBV19; maybe TRBD1 (5 bases). V was clipped by 6 bases and J by 5 bases, with 16 bases between them. The length of the CDR3 is 14 residues. Germline CDR1 reads LNHDA; CDR2 reads SQIVND (reference sequence). CDR3 DNA: TGTGCCAGTAGACCCGAAAGGGGCGATACTGAAGCTTTCTTT. Translating it yields CASRPERGDTEAFF.

The chain is built from TRBV6-6 and TRBJ2-3; D gene ambiguous. The CDR3 is 16 residues long. The germline gives CDR1 MNHNY, CDR2 SVGAGI (reference sequence). V lost 7 bases to trimming and J lost 0 bases, with 17 bases between them. CDR3 coding DNA: TGTGCCAGCACAGCCGGGTTTCTACTAAGCACAGATACGCAGTATTTT. Amino acid sequence: CASTAGFLLSTDTQYF.

CDR3 sequence (DNA): TGTGCCAGCAGCTGGACAGACTTCTCCTACGAGCAGTACTTC. Translation gives CASSWTDFSYEQYF. The chain employs TRBV28 and TRBJ2-7, with D tentatively TRBD1 (6 bases). CDR1 and CDR2 from the germline V gene are MDHEN and SYDVKM. CDR3 length: 14 amino acids. V was shortened by 6 bases and J by 0 bases, with 12 bases between the two germline ends.